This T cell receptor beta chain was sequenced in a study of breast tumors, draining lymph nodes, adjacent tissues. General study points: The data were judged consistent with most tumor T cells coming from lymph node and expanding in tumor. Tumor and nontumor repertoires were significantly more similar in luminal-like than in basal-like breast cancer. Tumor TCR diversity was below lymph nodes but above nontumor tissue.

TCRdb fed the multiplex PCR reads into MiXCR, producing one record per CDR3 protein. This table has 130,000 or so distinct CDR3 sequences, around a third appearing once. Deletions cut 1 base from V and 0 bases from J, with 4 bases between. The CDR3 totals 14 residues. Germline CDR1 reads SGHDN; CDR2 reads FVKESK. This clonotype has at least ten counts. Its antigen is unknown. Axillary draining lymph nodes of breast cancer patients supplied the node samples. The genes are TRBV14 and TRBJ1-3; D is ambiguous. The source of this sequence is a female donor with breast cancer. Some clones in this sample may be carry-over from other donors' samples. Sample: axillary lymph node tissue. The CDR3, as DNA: TGTGCCAGCAGCCAAGGGATCTCTGGAAACACCATATATTTT. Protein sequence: CASSQGISGNTIYF.